Shown below are 2 T cell receptor beta chains from a single sample sequenced in a study of shared clonotypes between healthy human individuals. The assay was immunoSEQ multiplex PCR, and TCRdb's table has in-frame clones only and misses some. The sample has about a million clones; under 80% are singletons. Sequences were obtained from memory CD4+ T cells sorted from blood. Sample subset: CD45RA-negative fraction. The source is a man aged 18 to 29 in good health.

This clone has a count of ten or more. CDR3 nucleotides: TGTGCCAGCAGTTCAGCGGGGACAGGGAACTACGAGCAGTACTTC. Its translation: CASSSAGTGNYEQYF. The rearrangement links TRBV28 to TRBJ2-7, with 9 bases identical to TRBD1. This CDR3 spans 15 amino acids. Unmatched junction bases numbered 7, after V lost 4 bases and J lost 3 bases. The germline gives CDR1 MDHEN, CDR2 SYDVKM.

V gene TRBV5-5 combines with J gene TRBJ1-2; D is undetermined. Germline CDR1 SGHKS, CDR2 YYEKEE (reference sequence). With 0 bases removed from V and 3 bases from J, the gap between germline ends came to 12 bases. The CDR3 is 15 residues long. The CDR3 coding sequence is TGTGCCAGCAGCTTGGGGGCAGCGCAATACTATGGCTACACCTTC. The encoded protein is CASSLGAAQYYGYTF.